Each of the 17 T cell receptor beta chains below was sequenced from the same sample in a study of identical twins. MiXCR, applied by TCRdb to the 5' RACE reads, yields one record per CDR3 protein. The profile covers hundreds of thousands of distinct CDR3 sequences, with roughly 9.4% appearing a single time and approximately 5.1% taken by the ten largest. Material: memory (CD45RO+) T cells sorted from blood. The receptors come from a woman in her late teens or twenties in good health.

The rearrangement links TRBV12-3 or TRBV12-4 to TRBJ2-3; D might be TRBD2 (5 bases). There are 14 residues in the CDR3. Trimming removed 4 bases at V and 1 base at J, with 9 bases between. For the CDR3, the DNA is TGTGCCAGCAGTTCCCAAGCGGGCACAGATACGCAGTATTTT. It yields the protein CASSSQAGTDTQYF.

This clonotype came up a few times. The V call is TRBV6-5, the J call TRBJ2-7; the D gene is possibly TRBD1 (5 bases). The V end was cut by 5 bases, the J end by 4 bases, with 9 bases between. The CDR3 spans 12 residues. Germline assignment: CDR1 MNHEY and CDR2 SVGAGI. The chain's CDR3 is CASSTRAYEQYF. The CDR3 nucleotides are TGTGCCAGCAGTACCAGGGCGTACGAGCAGTACTTC.

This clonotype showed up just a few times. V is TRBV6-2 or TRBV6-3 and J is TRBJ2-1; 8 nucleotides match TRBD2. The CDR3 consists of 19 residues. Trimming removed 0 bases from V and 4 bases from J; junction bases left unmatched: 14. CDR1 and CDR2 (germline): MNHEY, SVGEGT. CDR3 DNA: TGTGCCAGCAGTTACTCGATGCTGGCGGGAGGCAGGGAATACAATGAGCAGTTCTTC. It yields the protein CASSYSMLAGGREYNEQFF.

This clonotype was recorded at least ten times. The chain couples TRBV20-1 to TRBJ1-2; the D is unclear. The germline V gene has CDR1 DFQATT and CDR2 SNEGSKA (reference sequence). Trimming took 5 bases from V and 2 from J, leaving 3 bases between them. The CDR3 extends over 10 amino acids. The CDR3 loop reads CSASNYGYTF. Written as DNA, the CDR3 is TGCAGTGCTTCAAACTATGGCTACACCTTC.

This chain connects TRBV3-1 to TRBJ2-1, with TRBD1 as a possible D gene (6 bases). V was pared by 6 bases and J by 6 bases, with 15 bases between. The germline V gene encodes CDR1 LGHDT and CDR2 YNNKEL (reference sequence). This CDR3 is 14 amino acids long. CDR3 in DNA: TGTGCCAGCAGACAGGCAGGGGCTGGCAATGAGCAGTTCTTC. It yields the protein CASRQAGAGNEQFF.

In DNA form, the CDR3 reads TGTGCCAGCAGTTGGGCAGGGACTAATCAGCCCCAGCATTTT. This gives the protein CASSWAGTNQPQHF. V and J are TRBV6-5 and TRBJ1-5; a weak D match, TRBD1 (5 bases). Per germline, CDR1 MNHEY and CDR2 SVGAGI. Trimming left V 4 bases short and J 4 bases short, with 11 bases between. The length of the CDR3 is 14 residues.

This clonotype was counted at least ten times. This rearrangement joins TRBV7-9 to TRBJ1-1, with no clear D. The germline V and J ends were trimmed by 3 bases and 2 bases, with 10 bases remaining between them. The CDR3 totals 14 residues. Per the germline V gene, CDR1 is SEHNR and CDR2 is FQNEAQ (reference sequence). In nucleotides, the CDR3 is TGTGCCAGCAGCTTGACACAGATTAACACTGAAGCTTTCTTT. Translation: CASSLTQINTEAFF. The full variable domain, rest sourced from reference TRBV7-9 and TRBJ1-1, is DTGVSQNPRHKITKRGQNVTFRCDPISEHNRLYWYRQTLGQGPEFLTYFQNEAQLEKSRLLSDRFSAERPKGSFSTLEIQRTEQGDSAMYLCASSLTQINTEAFFGQGTRLTVV.

Here the CDR3 reads CASSEALQGNTEAFF. CDR3 sequence (DNA): TGTGCCAGCAGTGAAGCACTACAGGGGAACACTGAAGCTTTCTTT. The chain carries TRBV2 and TRBJ1-1, with D tentatively TRBD1 (6 bases). Germline V lookup: CDR1 SNHLY, CDR2 FYNNEI. Trimming stripped 0 bases from V and 1 base from J, with 9 bases between. This CDR3 contains 15 residues.

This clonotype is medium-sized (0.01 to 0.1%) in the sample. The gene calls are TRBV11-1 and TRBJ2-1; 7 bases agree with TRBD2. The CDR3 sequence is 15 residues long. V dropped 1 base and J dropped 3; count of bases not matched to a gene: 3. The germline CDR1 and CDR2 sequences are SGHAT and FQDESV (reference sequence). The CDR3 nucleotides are TGTGCCAGCAGCTTAGGCCGGGGGGACTACAATGAGCAGTTCTTC. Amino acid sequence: CASSLGRGDYNEQFF. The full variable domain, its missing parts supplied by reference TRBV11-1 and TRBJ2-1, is EAEVAQSPRYKITEKSQAVAFWCDPISGHATLYWYRQILGQGPELLVQFQDESVVDDSQLPKDRFSAERLKGVDSTLKIQPAELGDSAMYLCASSLGRGDYNEQFFGPGTRLTVL.

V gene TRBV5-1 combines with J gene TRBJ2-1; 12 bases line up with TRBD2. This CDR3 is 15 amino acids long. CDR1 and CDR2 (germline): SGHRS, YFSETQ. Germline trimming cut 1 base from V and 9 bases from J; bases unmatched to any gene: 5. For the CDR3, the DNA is TGCGCCAGCAGCTTGCGACTAGCGGGAGAGGGTGAGCAGTTCTTC. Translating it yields CASSLRLAGEGEQFF.

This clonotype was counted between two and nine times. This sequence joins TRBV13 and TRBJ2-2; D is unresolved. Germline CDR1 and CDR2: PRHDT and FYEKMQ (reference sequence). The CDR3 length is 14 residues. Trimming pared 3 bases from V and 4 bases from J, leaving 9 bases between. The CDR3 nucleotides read TGTGCCAGCAGCTTTTCTTCCCCCACCGGGGAGCTGTTTTTT. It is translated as CASSFSSPTGELFF.

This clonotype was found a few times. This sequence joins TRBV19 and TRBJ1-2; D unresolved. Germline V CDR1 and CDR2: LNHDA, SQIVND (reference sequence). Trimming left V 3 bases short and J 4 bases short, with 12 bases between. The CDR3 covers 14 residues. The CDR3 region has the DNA TGTGCCAGTAGTATTGGCAGGATCCCCTATGGCTACACCTTC. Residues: CASSIGRIPYGYTF. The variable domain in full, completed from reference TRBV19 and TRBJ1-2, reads DGGITQSPKYLFRKEGQNVTLSCEQNLNHDAMYWYRQDPGQGLRLIYYSQIVNDFQKGDIAEGYSVSREKKESFPLTVTSAQKNPTAFYLCASSIGRIPYGYTFGSGTRLTVV.

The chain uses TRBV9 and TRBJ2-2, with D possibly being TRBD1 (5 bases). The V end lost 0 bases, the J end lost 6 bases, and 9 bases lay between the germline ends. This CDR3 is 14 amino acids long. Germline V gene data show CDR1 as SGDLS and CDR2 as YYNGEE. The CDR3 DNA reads TGTGCCAGCAGCGTAGGGGGCTTGGCCGGGGAGCTGTTTTTT. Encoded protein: CASSVGGLAGELFF. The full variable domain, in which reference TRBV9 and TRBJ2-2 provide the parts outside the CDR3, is DSGVTQTPKHLITATGQRVTLRCSPRSGDLSVYWYQQSLDQGLQFLIQYYNGEERAKGNILERFSAQQFPDLHSELNLSSLELGDSALYFCASSVGGLAGELFFGEGSRLTVL.

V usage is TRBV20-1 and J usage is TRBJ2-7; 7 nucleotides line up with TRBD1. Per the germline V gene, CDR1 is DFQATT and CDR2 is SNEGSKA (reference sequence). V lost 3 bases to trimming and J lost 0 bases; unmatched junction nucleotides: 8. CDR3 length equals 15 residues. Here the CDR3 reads CSARLRGLSSYEQYF. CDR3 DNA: TGCAGTGCTAGGCTCAGGGGGTTGAGCTCCTACGAGCAGTACTTC.

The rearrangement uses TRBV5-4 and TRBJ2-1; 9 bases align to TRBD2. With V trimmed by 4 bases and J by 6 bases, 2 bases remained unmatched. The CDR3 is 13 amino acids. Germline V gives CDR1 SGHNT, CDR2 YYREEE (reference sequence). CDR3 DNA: TGTGCCAGCAGCCCGGGACTAGCCAATGAGCAGTTCTTC. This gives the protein CASSPGLANEQFF.

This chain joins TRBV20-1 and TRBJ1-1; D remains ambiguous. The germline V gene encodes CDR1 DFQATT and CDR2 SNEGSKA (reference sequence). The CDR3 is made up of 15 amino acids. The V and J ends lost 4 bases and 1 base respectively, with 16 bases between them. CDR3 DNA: TGCAGTGCTAAGAAGCGGTCAAGTCCGAACACTGAAGCTTTCTTT. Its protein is CSAKKRSSPNTEAFF.

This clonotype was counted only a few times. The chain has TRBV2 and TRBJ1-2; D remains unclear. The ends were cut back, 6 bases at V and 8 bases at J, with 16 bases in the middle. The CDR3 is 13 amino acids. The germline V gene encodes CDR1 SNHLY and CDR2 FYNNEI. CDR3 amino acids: CASSDDRTSGYTF. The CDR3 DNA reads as TGTGCCAGCAGCGATGACCGGACGTCAGGCTACACCTTC.